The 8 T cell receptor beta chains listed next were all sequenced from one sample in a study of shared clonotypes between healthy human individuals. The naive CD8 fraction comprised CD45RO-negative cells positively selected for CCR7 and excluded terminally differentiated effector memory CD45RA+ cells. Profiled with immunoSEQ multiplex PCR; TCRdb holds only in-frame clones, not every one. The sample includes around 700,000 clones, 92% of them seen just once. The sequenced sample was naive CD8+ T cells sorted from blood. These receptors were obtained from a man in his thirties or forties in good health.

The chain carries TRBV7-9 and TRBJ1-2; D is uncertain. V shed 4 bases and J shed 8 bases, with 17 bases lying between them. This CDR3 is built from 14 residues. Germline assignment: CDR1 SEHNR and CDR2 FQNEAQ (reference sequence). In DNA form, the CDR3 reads TGTGCCAGCAGCTCCCCGAGTGCGTTGGGGGGCTACACCTTC. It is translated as CASSSPSALGGYTF.

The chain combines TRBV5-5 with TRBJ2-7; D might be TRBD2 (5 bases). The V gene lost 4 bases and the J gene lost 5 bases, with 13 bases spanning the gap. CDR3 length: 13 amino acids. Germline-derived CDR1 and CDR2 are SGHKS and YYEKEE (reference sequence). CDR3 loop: CASSRYTGNEQYF. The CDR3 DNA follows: TGTGCCAGCAGCCGATATACGGGGAACGAGCAGTACTTC. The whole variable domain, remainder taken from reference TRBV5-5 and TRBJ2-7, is DAGVTQSPTHLIKTRGQQVTLRCSPISGHKSVSWYQQVLGQGPQFIFQYYEKEERGRGNFPDRFSARQFPNYSSELNVNALLLGDSALYLCASSRYTGNEQYFGPGTRLTVT.

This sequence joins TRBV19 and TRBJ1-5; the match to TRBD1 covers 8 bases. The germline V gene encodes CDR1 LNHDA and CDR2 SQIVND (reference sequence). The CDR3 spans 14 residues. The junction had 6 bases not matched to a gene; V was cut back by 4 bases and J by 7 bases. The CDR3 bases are TGTGCCAGTAGTACACAGGGGGTGGTACAGCCCCAGCATTTT. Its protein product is CASSTQGVVQPQHF.

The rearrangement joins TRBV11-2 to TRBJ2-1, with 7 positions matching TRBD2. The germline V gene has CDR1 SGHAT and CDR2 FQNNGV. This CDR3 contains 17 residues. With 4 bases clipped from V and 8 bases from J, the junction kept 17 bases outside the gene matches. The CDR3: CASSSSGLREYSYEQFF. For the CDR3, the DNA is TGTGCCAGCAGCTCGAGCGGGTTGCGGGAGTACTCCTATGAGCAGTTCTTC.

CDR3 loop: CASSLSIDTYEQYF. The CDR3 DNA is TGTGCCAGCAGTTTATCGATAGATACCTACGAGCAGTACTTC. The V and J genes are TRBV27 and TRBJ2-7; D gene uncertain. V was clipped by 0 bases and J by 2 bases, with 8 bases between them. CDR1 and CDR2 from the germline V gene are MNHEY and SMNVEV (reference sequence). This CDR3 has 14 residues.

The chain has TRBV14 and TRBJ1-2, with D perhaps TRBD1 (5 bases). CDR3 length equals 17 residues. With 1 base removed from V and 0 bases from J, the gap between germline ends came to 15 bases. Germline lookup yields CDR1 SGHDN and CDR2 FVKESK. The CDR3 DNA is TGTGCCAGCAGCCAAGTTGCAGGTGCGGGACCTAACTATGGCTACACCTTC. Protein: CASSQVAGAGPNYGYTF.

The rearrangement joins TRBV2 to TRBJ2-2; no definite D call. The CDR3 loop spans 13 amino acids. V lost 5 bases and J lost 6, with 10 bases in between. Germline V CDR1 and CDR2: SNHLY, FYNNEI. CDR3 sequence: CASSLDPPGELFF. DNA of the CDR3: TGTGCCAGCAGTCTAGATCCCCCCGGGGAGCTGTTTTTT.

The CDR3 reads CASSLSAGGNNEQYF. The DNA for the CDR3 is TGTGCCAGCAGCTTATCGGCGGGAGGTAACAACGAGCAGTACTTC. This rearrangement joins TRBV7-3 to TRBJ2-7; 8 bases align to TRBD2. CDR1 SGHTA and CDR2 FQGTGA come from the germline V gene. The CDR3 covers 15 residues. V shed 2 bases and J 5 bases; nucleotides not matched to a gene: 8.